These T cell receptor beta chains were read from a single sample in a study of blood T cell repertoires in COVID-19. Produced via immunoSEQ multiplex PCR; TCRdb's table is partial and in-frame only. Among 180,000 or so clones listed, 87% were seen once. Specimen: PBMCs or T cells enriched from blood (not recorded which). These TCRs come from a human donor with acute COVID-19. The donor label of this sample is uncertain. Both conserved end residues are part of each CDR3. The D gene is left open where the match is weak. Part of the rows lack a size; the others show once, few, many or a class for expanded clones.

CDR3nt: TGTGCCAGCAGCTTAGGGGGCCTCCTTAACACTGAAGCTTTCTTT
CDR3aa: CASSLGGLLNTEAFF
abundance: NA
d_gene: NA
v_gene: TRBV7-2
j_gene: TRBJ1-1

CDR3nt: TGTGCCAGCAGTCACCGACAGGGGGCGTTCGGCTACACCTTC
CDR3aa: CASSHRQGAFGYTF
abundance: NA
d_gene: TRBD1
v_gene: TRBV28
j_gene: TRBJ1-2

CDR3nt: TGTGCCAGCAGTTTATCGAGATTGGAGGGGGGGACTGAAAAACTGTTTTTT
CDR3aa: CASSLSRLEGGTEKLFF
abundance: once
d_gene: NA
v_gene: TRBV27
j_gene: TRBJ1-4

CDR3nt: TGTGCCAGCACCCGGGAGGTCCTTATGAACACTGAAGCTTTCTTT
CDR3aa: CASTREVLMNTEAFF
abundance: NA
d_gene: NA
v_gene: TRBV7-2
j_gene: TRBJ1-1

CDR3nt: TGTGCCAGTAGTCCCACGGGACAGGGCTATTCACCCCTCCACTTT
CDR3aa: CASSPTGQGYSPLHF
abundance: NA
d_gene: TRBD1
v_gene: TRBV19
j_gene: TRBJ1-6

CDR3nt: TGTGCCAGCAGCTTTTCAGGGACAGGGATCCCAGATACGCAGTATTTT
CDR3aa: CASSFSGTGIPDTQYF
abundance: NA
d_gene: TRBD1
v_gene: TRBV7-9
j_gene: TRBJ2-3

CDR3nt: TGTGCCAGTAGTCGGGACAGTCTGCGGGCTTTCTTT
CDR3aa: CASSRDSLRAFF
abundance: NA
d_gene: TRBD1
v_gene: TRBV19
j_gene: TRBJ1-1

CDR3nt: TGTGCCAGCTCACCCTTTCTCGGCGGACAGAACACTGAAGCTTTCTTT
CDR3aa: CASSPFLGGQNTEAFF
abundance: few
d_gene: NA
v_gene: TRBV18
j_gene: TRBJ1-1

CDR3nt: TGTGCCAGCAGTTCAAAGGCTTCAAGATTACCCACCGGGGACACTGAAGCTTTCTTT
CDR3aa: CASSSKASRLPTGDTEAFF
abundance: NA
d_gene: NA
v_gene: TRBV27
j_gene: TRBJ1-1

CDR3nt: TGCGCCACCCTAGGGGGGGGCCGCCAAGAGACCCAGTACTTC
CDR3aa: CATLGGGRQETQYF
abundance: NA
d_gene: NA
v_gene: TRBV10-2
j_gene: TRBJ2-5

CDR3nt: TGTGCCAGCAGCACCGGGACAGGGCGCACAGATACGCAGTATTTT
CDR3aa: CASSTGTGRTDTQYF
abundance: NA
d_gene: TRBD1
v_gene: TRBV2
j_gene: TRBJ2-3

CDR3nt: TGTGCTAGTGGCCCAGGTGTAAGGAATATTAGAAGCAATCAGCCCCAGCATTTT
CDR3aa: CASGPGVRNIRSNQPQHF
abundance: NA
d_gene: NA
v_gene: TRBV12-5
j_gene: TRBJ1-5

CDR3nt: TGTGCCAGCAGCTTTGAAACTAAGACCCAGTACTTC
CDR3aa: CASSFETKTQYF
abundance: NA
d_gene: NA
v_gene: TRBV7-2
j_gene: TRBJ2-5

CDR3nt: TGTGCCAGCTCACCGGACGGCCGGGGGGTTTTCAATCAGCCCCAGCATTTT
CDR3aa: CASSPDGRGVFNQPQHF
abundance: few
d_gene: NA
v_gene: TRBV18
j_gene: TRBJ1-5

CDR3nt: TGTGCCAGCTCACCGGGACAAACGAACACCGGGGAGCTGTTTTTT
CDR3aa: CASSPGQTNTGELFF
abundance: NA
d_gene: NA
v_gene: TRBV18
j_gene: TRBJ2-2

CDR3nt: TGTGCCAGCAGCTTAAACCCGGCTGGAACAGGGAGTAATTCACCCCTCCACTTT
CDR3aa: CASSLNPAGTGSNSPLHF
abundance: few
d_gene: NA
v_gene: TRBV7-3
j_gene: TRBJ1-6

CDR3nt: TGTGCCAGCAGTTCCGCGGATGGCACTGAAGCTTTCTTT
CDR3aa: CASSSADGTEAFF
abundance: NA
d_gene: NA
v_gene: TRBV6-6
j_gene: TRBJ1-1

CDR3nt: TGTGCCAGCAGCCAACCAAACTTGGGGAGACTGAACACTGAAGCTTTCTTT
CDR3aa: CASSQPNLGRLNTEAFF
abundance: NA
d_gene: NA
v_gene: TRBV7-9
j_gene: TRBJ1-1

CDR3nt: TGTGCCAGCAGCCAACTCACAGGGTCTGGGGCCAACGTCCTGACTTTC
CDR3aa: CASSQLTGSGANVLTF
abundance: NA
d_gene: NA
v_gene: TRBV14
j_gene: TRBJ2-6

CDR3nt: TGTGCCAGCAGTTTGGTTGCAGTACAGCCCCAGCATTTT
CDR3aa: CASSLVAVQPQHF
abundance: NA
d_gene: NA
v_gene: TRBV12-3/TRBV12-4
j_gene: TRBJ1-5

CDR3nt: TGCAGCGTTGGGGGCCTGAGCTCTGGAAACACCATATATTTT
CDR3aa: CSVGGLSSGNTIYF
abundance: NA
d_gene: NA
v_gene: TRBV29-1
j_gene: TRBJ1-3

CDR3nt: TGTGCCAGCAGCCATTGGGGCGTGGCAAGAGCTGGGGCCAACGTCCTGACTTTC
CDR3aa: CASSHWGVARAGANVLTF
abundance: NA
d_gene: NA
v_gene: TRBV3-1/TRBV3-2
j_gene: TRBJ2-6

CDR3nt: TGTGCCAGCAGCCTTAGCAGGGTCAATGAGCAGTTCTTC
CDR3aa: CASSLSRVNEQFF
abundance: few
d_gene: NA
v_gene: TRBV7-9
j_gene: TRBJ2-1

CDR3nt: TGTGCCAGCAGTGGAGGGTTTTCCACCGCCTACGAGCAGTACTTC
CDR3aa: CASSGGFSTAYEQYF
abundance: once
d_gene: NA
v_gene: TRBV27
j_gene: TRBJ2-7

CDR3nt: TGTGCCAGCAGTTACTCCCCGGGACAGGGGAATGGCTACACCTTC
CDR3aa: CASSYSPGQGNGYTF
abundance: NA
d_gene: TRBD1
v_gene: TRBV6-5
j_gene: TRBJ1-2

CDR3nt: TGCAGTGCTAGTTCGACAGGGGGCCCGAACACTGAAGCTTTCTTT
CDR3aa: CSASSTGGPNTEAFF
abundance: NA
d_gene: TRBD1
v_gene: TRBV20-1
j_gene: TRBJ1-1

CDR3nt: TGCAGCGTCTCACGGGGGGAAAACACTGAAGCTTTCTTT
CDR3aa: CSVSRGENTEAFF
abundance: NA
d_gene: NA
v_gene: TRBV29-1
j_gene: TRBJ1-1

CDR3nt: TGCGCCAGCAGCCAAGATGGGGGGTACACTGAAGCTTTCTTT
CDR3aa: CASSQDGGYTEAFF
abundance: once
d_gene: NA
v_gene: TRBV4-3
j_gene: TRBJ1-1

CDR3nt: TGTGCCAGCAGCTCCCTACAGGGGGGGACCTACGAGCAGTACTTC
CDR3aa: CASSSLQGGTYEQYF
abundance: few
d_gene: NA
v_gene: TRBV11-2
j_gene: TRBJ2-7

CDR3nt: TGTGCCAGCAGTGAAAGAACAGGGGTAAACCAAGAGACCCAGTACTTC
CDR3aa: CASSERTGVNQETQYF
abundance: NA
d_gene: TRBD1
v_gene: TRBV2
j_gene: TRBJ2-5

CDR3nt: TGTGCCAGCAACCCGGACAGGGGGTATCAAGAGACCCAGTACTTC
CDR3aa: CASNPDRGYQETQYF
abundance: NA
d_gene: TRBD1
v_gene: TRBV2
j_gene: TRBJ2-5

CDR3nt: TGTGCCAGTAGTATAGAGACAGCTTTAGCCTACGAGCAGTACTTC
CDR3aa: CASSIETALAYEQYF
abundance: many
d_gene: NA
v_gene: TRBV19
j_gene: TRBJ2-7

CDR3nt: TGTGCCAGCACCAGGGCAGGGGCATCCTACGAGCAGTACTTC
CDR3aa: CASTRAGASYEQYF
abundance: NA
d_gene: NA
v_gene: TRBV6-5
j_gene: TRBJ2-7